A single sample gave rise to the 4 T cell receptor beta chains below, sequenced in a study of identical twins. TCRdb ran MiXCR on the 5' RACE reads and lists one entry per CDR3 protein. The sample lists 430,000 or so distinct CDR3 sequences, roughly a quarter occurring once. These data are also associated with another study on T cells expressing NK-cell markers.

Input material: CD4+ T cells sorted from blood. These receptors were collected from a woman between 18 and 29 years old in good health.

The chain links TRBV5-1 to TRBJ2-1; possible D gene TRBD2, 6 bases. Germline loops: CDR1 SGHRS, CDR2 YFSETQ. V was shortened by 4 bases and J by 9 bases, with 11 bases between the two germline ends. The CDR3 consists of 12 residues. The CDR3 sequence: CASSRDLGEQFF. CDR3 DNA sequence: TGCGCCAGCAGCAGGGACTTGGGTGAGCAGTTCTTC.

In its sample, this clonotype was seen a few times. This chain connects TRBV5-1 to TRBJ2-1; TRBD2 matches at 8 bases. Germline assignment: CDR1 SGHRS and CDR2 YFSETQ. This CDR3 is built from 15 residues. V lost 0 bases, J lost 6 bases, and 5 bases stayed unmatched. For the CDR3, the DNA is TGCGCCAGCAGCTTGGCAGCGGGAGTGACCAATGAGCAGTTCTTC. Its protein is CASSLAAGVTNEQFF. The full variable domain, in which reference TRBV5-1 and TRBJ2-1 provide the parts outside the CDR3, is KAGVTQTPRYLIKTRGQQVTLSCSPISGHRSVSWYQQTPGQGLQFLFEYFSETQRNKGNFPGRFSGRQFSNSRSEMNVSTLELGDSALYLCASSLAAGVTNEQFFGPGTRLTVL.

The CDR3 DNA is TGTGCCATCAGTGCCGAGCGGAGCACAGATACGCAGTATTTT. Protein: CAISAERSTDTQYF. This chain joins TRBV10-3 and TRBJ2-3, with D perhaps TRBD2 (5 bases). Per germline, CDR1 ENHRY and CDR2 SYGVKD. This CDR3 region has 14 residues. Trimming shortened V by 4 bases and J by 0 bases, and 8 bases separated the two germline ends.

In this sample, this clonotype turned up a few times. The chain couples TRBV6-1 to TRBJ1-1; D is ambiguous. Germline-derived CDR1 and CDR2 are MNHNS and SASEGT. CDR3 size: 15 residues. Trimming took 2 bases from V and 2 from J, leaving 12 bases between them. In nucleotides, the CDR3 is TGTGCCAGCAGTGAATTCGCAGTACTTAACACTGAAGCTTTCTTT. It encodes CASSEFAVLNTEAFF.